This TCR beta chain was captured by sequencing in a study of blood T cell repertoires in COVID-19. This CDR3 has 15 amino acids. Germline CDR1 is SGHNT and CDR2 is YYREEE (reference sequence). The trim removed 4 bases at V and 7 bases at J, leaving 10 bases unmatched. The assay was immunoSEQ multiplex PCR, and TCRdb's table has in-frame clones only and misses some. There are hundreds of thousands of clones in the sample; about 89% occur only once, and 4% to 4.5% lies in the top ten. This chain joins TRBV5-4 and TRBJ2-1; the match to TRBD2 covers 8 bases. Specimen: peripheral blood. The receptor comes from a woman in her 30s with acute or convalescent COVID-19. The CDR3 DNA follows: TGTGCCAGCAGCGGCCGAGCGGGGGTAGGGAATGAGCAGTTCTTC. Its protein product is CASSGRAGVGNEQFF.